Listed below are T cell receptor beta chains from one sample, sequenced in a study of regulatory T cells in long-lasting Graves disease. TCRdb analysed the multiplex PCR reads with MiXCR anew, one entry per CDR3 protein. The sample holds 300,000 to 350,000 distinct CDR3 sequences; 15% to 20% are singletons and the top ten take less than 30%. Sequenced here: peripheral blood mononuclear cells (PBMCs), sampled when the disease was refractory, from a patient treated with antithyroid drugs. The receptor source for this set is a female donor with Graves disease. The CDR3 runs from the conserved cysteine through the conserved F or W. Each record gives: D gene, clone size, J gene, V gene, CDR3 protein, CDR3 DNA. A D gene is named only where the DNA matches it firmly. Expanded clones get a size class; other rows say once, few or many, or leave the size out.

d_call: -
clone_size: many
j_call: TRBJ2-7
v_call: TRBV6-1
cdr3_aa: CASMSATYEQYF
cdr3_nt: TGTGCCAGCATGAGCGCCACCTACGAGCAGTACTTC

d_call: TRBD2
clone_size: -
j_call: TRBJ2-5
v_call: TRBV7-9
cdr3_aa: CASPPPGLGLGGTQYF
cdr3_nt: TGTGCCAGCCCCCCACCGGGACTAGGCCTCGGGGGAACCCAGTACTTC

d_call: -
clone_size: -
j_call: TRBJ1-2
v_call: TRBV11-1
cdr3_aa: CASPMGTF
cdr3_nt: TGTGCCAGCCCCATGGGGACCTTC

d_call: -
clone_size: many
j_call: TRBJ1-5
v_call: TRBV2
cdr3_aa: CASSEAVNLGNQPQHF
cdr3_nt: TGTGCCAGCAGTGAAGCGGTCAATCTGGGCAATCAGCCCCAGCATTTT

d_call: -
clone_size: few
j_call: TRBJ1-1
v_call: TRBV29-1
cdr3_aa: CSFRVNTEAFF
cdr3_nt: TGCAGTTTCAGGGTGAACACTGAAGCTTTCTTT

d_call: -
clone_size: few
j_call: TRBJ2-5
v_call: TRBV25-1
cdr3_aa: CASSLGATKTQYF
cdr3_nt: TGTGCCAGCAGTCTGGGCGCAACGAAGACCCAGTACTTC

d_call: TRBD1
clone_size: many
j_call: TRBJ1-5
v_call: TRBV27
cdr3_aa: CASSLRQGGEPQHF
cdr3_nt: TGTGCCAGCAGTTTAAGGCAGGGGGGTGAGCCCCAGCATTTT

d_call: -
clone_size: -
j_call: TRBJ2-5
v_call: TRBV19
cdr3_aa: CASKNLANQETQYF
cdr3_nt: TGTGCCAGTAAGAACCTAGCCAACCAAGAGACCCAGTACTTC

d_call: -
clone_size: many
j_call: TRBJ1-1
v_call: TRBV11-2
cdr3_aa: CASSPRTSHEAFF
cdr3_nt: TGTGCCAGCAGCCCCCGGACGTCGCATGAAGCTTTCTTT

d_call: TRBD2
clone_size: few
j_call: TRBJ2-7
v_call: TRBV14
cdr3_aa: CASSSIGTSYEQYF
cdr3_nt: TGTGCCAGCAGCTCTATCGGGACTAGCTACGAGCAGTACTTC

d_call: -
clone_size: few
j_call: TRBJ2-7
v_call: TRBV30
cdr3_aa: CAWRASSYEQYF
cdr3_nt: TGTGCCTGGAGAGCGAGCTCCTACGAGCAGTACTTC

d_call: TRBD2
clone_size: many
j_call: TRBJ2-5
v_call: TRBV12-3/TRBV12-4
cdr3_aa: CASSPQAGGETQYF
cdr3_nt: TGTGCCAGCAGCCCCCAAGCGGGAGGGGAGACCCAGTACTTC

d_call: -
clone_size: -
j_call: TRBJ1-2
v_call: TRBV5-1
cdr3_aa: CASSLFWSSNYGYTF
cdr3_nt: TGCGCCAGCAGCTTGTTCTGGTCATCCAACTATGGCTACACCTTC

d_call: -
clone_size: many
j_call: TRBJ1-1
v_call: TRBV6-5
cdr3_aa: CASSYTDTEAFF
cdr3_nt: TGTGCCAGCAGTTACACGGACACTGAAGCTTTCTTT

d_call: -
clone_size: -
j_call: TRBJ2-7
v_call: TRBV11-2
cdr3_aa: CASSLDLNEQYF
cdr3_nt: TGTGCCAGCAGCTTAGATCTAAACGAGCAGTACTTC

d_call: TRBD1
clone_size: -
j_call: TRBJ1-6
v_call: TRBV5-4
cdr3_aa: CASSETGQGDSPLHF
cdr3_nt: TGTGCCAGCAGCGAGACAGGACAGGGAGATTCACCCCTCCACTTT

d_call: TRBD1
clone_size: few
j_call: TRBJ2-7
v_call: TRBV3-1
cdr3_aa: CASSSNSPKTGVSIYEQYF
cdr3_nt: TGTGCCAGCAGCTCCAACTCTCCGAAAACAGGGGTCTCCATCTACGAGCAGTACTTC

d_call: TRBD2
clone_size: few
j_call: TRBJ2-5
v_call: TRBV9
cdr3_aa: CASSVAGLAVQETQYF
cdr3_nt: TGTGCCAGCAGCGTAGCAGGACTAGCGGTACAAGAGACCCAGTACTTC

d_call: -
clone_size: few
j_call: TRBJ2-5
v_call: TRBV5-1
cdr3_aa: CASSLSNSQETQYF
cdr3_nt: TGCGCCAGCAGCTTGTCAAATTCTCAAGAGACCCAGTACTTC

d_call: -
clone_size: -
j_call: TRBJ1-2
v_call: TRBV20-1
cdr3_aa: CSALEDRHGYTF
cdr3_nt: TGCAGTGCTTTAGAGGACAGACATGGCTACACCTTC

d_call: -
clone_size: many
j_call: TRBJ2-7
v_call: TRBV30
cdr3_aa: CAWSVGNYEQYF
cdr3_nt: TGTGCCTGGAGTGTAGGGAACTACGAGCAGTACTTC

d_call: TRBD1
clone_size: many
j_call: TRBJ1-5
v_call: TRBV6-1
cdr3_aa: CASSEDRGQGTQPQHF
cdr3_nt: TGTGCCAGCAGTGAAGATCGGGGACAGGGAACTCAGCCCCAGCATTTT

d_call: TRBD1
clone_size: -
j_call: TRBJ2-4
v_call: TRBV6-1
cdr3_aa: CASSRPGAGGAQNIQYF
cdr3_nt: TGTGCCAGCAGTCGCCCGGGGGCAGGGGGCGCACAAAACATTCAGTACTTC

d_call: -
clone_size: -
j_call: TRBJ1-2
v_call: TRBV9
cdr3_aa: CASSVVGTGSYTF
cdr3_nt: TGTGCCAGCAGCGTAGTTGGAACAGGGTCCTACACCTTC

d_call: TRBD2
clone_size: -
j_call: TRBJ2-2
v_call: TRBV5-1
cdr3_aa: CASSSGLAGNTGELFF
cdr3_nt: TGCGCCAGCAGCTCCGGACTAGCGGGGAACACCGGGGAGCTGTTTTTT

d_call: TRBD1
clone_size: few
j_call: TRBJ1-1
v_call: TRBV7-9
cdr3_aa: CASSVGQAGNTEAFF
cdr3_nt: TGTGCCAGCAGCGTGGGACAGGCGGGGAACACTGAAGCTTTCTTT

d_call: -
clone_size: many
j_call: TRBJ2-2
v_call: TRBV29-1
cdr3_aa: CSGSGTNTGELFF
cdr3_nt: TGCAGCGGTAGCGGTACGAACACCGGGGAGCTGTTTTTT

d_call: TRBD1
clone_size: many
j_call: TRBJ1-2
v_call: TRBV19
cdr3_aa: CASSGGGSYGYTF
cdr3_nt: TGTGCCAGTAGTGGAGGGGGCAGCTATGGCTACACCTTC

d_call: -
clone_size: -
j_call: TRBJ1-3
v_call: TRBV12-3/TRBV12-4
cdr3_aa: CASSLSNTIYF
cdr3_nt: TGTGCCAGCAGTTTATCGAACACCATATATTTT

d_call: TRBD1
clone_size: many
j_call: TRBJ1-5
v_call: TRBV20-1
cdr3_aa: CSARPRGGGQPQHF
cdr3_nt: TGCAGTGCTAGACCCAGGGGGGGTGGGCAGCCCCAGCATTTT

d_call: -
clone_size: many
j_call: TRBJ2-7
v_call: TRBV11-3
cdr3_aa: CASSLGSGSYEQYF
cdr3_nt: TGTGCCAGCAGCTTAGGGAGTGGGAGCTACGAGCAGTACTTC

d_call: TRBD1
clone_size: few
j_call: TRBJ1-1
v_call: TRBV7-9
cdr3_aa: CASSYGQGGTEAFF
cdr3_nt: TGTGCCAGCAGCTATGGACAGGGCGGCACTGAAGCTTTCTTT

d_call: -
clone_size: many
j_call: TRBJ2-5
v_call: TRBV7-9
cdr3_aa: CASSSYLTDQETQYF
cdr3_nt: TGTGCCAGCAGCTCCTACCTGACAGACCAAGAGACCCAGTACTTC

d_call: -
clone_size: few
j_call: TRBJ1-2
v_call: TRBV10-3
cdr3_aa: CAVGENYGYTF
cdr3_nt: TGTGCCGTAGGAGAAAACTATGGCTACACCTTC

d_call: TRBD1
clone_size: few
j_call: TRBJ1-6
v_call: TRBV4-3
cdr3_aa: CASSQARPQGAGTPLHF
cdr3_nt: TGCGCCAGCAGCCAAGCGAGGCCACAGGGGGCAGGGACACCCCTCCACTTT

d_call: -
clone_size: -
j_call: TRBJ2-2
v_call: TRBV7-3
cdr3_aa: CASSSTHTGELFF
cdr3_nt: TGTGCCAGCAGCTCTACCCACACCGGGGAGCTGTTTTTT

d_call: TRBD1
clone_size: few
j_call: TRBJ2-5
v_call: TRBV4-1
cdr3_aa: CASSPTGRGRQETQYF
cdr3_nt: TGCGCCAGCAGCCCAACTGGTAGGGGGCGGCAAGAGACCCAGTACTTC

d_call: TRBD1
clone_size: few
j_call: TRBJ2-2
v_call: TRBV7-9
cdr3_aa: CACTGAGELFF
cdr3_nt: TGTGCCTGTACAGGGGCCGGGGAGCTGTTTTTT

d_call: -
clone_size: many
j_call: TRBJ1-1
v_call: TRBV20-1
cdr3_aa: CSARVWYGRVNTEAFF
cdr3_nt: TGCAGTGCTAGAGTGTGGTACGGGCGGGTGAACACTGAAGCTTTCTTT

d_call: -
clone_size: -
j_call: TRBJ1-5
v_call: TRBV24-1
cdr3_aa: CATSARRDQPQHF
cdr3_nt: TGTGCCACCAGTGCCAGACGGGATCAGCCCCAGCATTTT

d_call: -
clone_size: -
j_call: TRBJ1-1
v_call: TRBV12-3/TRBV12-4
cdr3_aa: CASSLGERAFF
cdr3_nt: TGTGCCAGCAGTTTAGGTGAAAGGGCTTTCTTT

d_call: -
clone_size: many
j_call: TRBJ1-2
v_call: TRBV6-5
cdr3_aa: CASSSAPNYGYTF
cdr3_nt: TGTGCCAGCAGTTCGGCACCCAACTATGGCTACACCTTC

d_call: TRBD1
clone_size: many
j_call: TRBJ1-4
v_call: TRBV27
cdr3_aa: CASSPSTGGSEKLFF
cdr3_nt: TGTGCCAGCAGTCCGTCGACAGGGGGCTCGGAAAAACTGTTTTTT

d_call: -
clone_size: many
j_call: TRBJ2-7
v_call: TRBV19
cdr3_aa: CASSTGPYEQYF
cdr3_nt: TGTGCCAGCAGTACAGGGCCCTACGAGCAGTACTTC

d_call: -
clone_size: -
j_call: TRBJ1-1
v_call: TRBV7-3
cdr3_aa: CASSLQKSGMAFF
cdr3_nt: TGTGCCAGCAGCCTACAAAAGTCGGGGATGGCTTTCTTT

d_call: TRBD2
clone_size: -
j_call: TRBJ2-5
v_call: TRBV20-1
cdr3_aa: CSARWGSLRLAGVSQETQYF
cdr3_nt: TGCAGTGCTAGGTGGGGCAGTCTGAGGCTAGCGGGAGTGTCCCAAGAGACCCAGTACTTC

d_call: TRBD1
clone_size: few
j_call: TRBJ2-2
v_call: TRBV5-6
cdr3_aa: CASSFVGQGAGELFF
cdr3_nt: TGTGCCAGCAGCTTTGTGGGACAGGGTGCCGGGGAGCTGTTTTTT

d_call: -
clone_size: -
j_call: TRBJ2-3
v_call: TRBV7-9
cdr3_aa: CASFRGDTDTQYF
cdr3_nt: TGTGCCAGCTTCAGGGGCGACACAGATACGCAGTATTTT

d_call: TRBD1
clone_size: -
j_call: TRBJ2-7
v_call: TRBV6-1
cdr3_aa: CASSRDREVSYEQYF
cdr3_nt: TGTGCCAGCAGCCGGGACAGGGAGGTGTCCTACGAGCAGTACTTC

d_call: -
clone_size: few
j_call: TRBJ1-1
v_call: TRBV15
cdr3_aa: CATSRDRGRVAEAFF
cdr3_nt: TGTGCCACCAGCAGAGATAGGGGTCGGGTGGCTGAAGCTTTCTTT

d_call: TRBD1
clone_size: many
j_call: TRBJ1-2
v_call: TRBV28
cdr3_aa: CASMGQPNYGYTF
cdr3_nt: TGTGCCAGCATGGGACAGCCAAACTATGGCTACACCTTC

d_call: -
clone_size: many
j_call: TRBJ2-7
v_call: TRBV6-5
cdr3_aa: CASSYLQDSESGYEQYF
cdr3_nt: TGTGCCAGCAGTTACCTACAGGACTCCGAATCGGGATACGAGCAGTACTTC

d_call: TRBD1
clone_size: -
j_call: TRBJ1-1
v_call: TRBV12-3/TRBV12-4
cdr3_aa: CASSLGTGVSVSKAFF
cdr3_nt: TGTGCCAGCAGTTTAGGGACAGGGGTCTCGGTCTCTAAAGCTTTCTTT

d_call: -
clone_size: few
j_call: TRBJ1-5
v_call: TRBV28
cdr3_aa: CASSTTWGFSNQPQHF
cdr3_nt: TGTGCCAGCAGCACAACCTGGGGTTTTAGCAATCAGCCCCAGCATTTT

d_call: TRBD1
clone_size: many
j_call: TRBJ2-7
v_call: TRBV7-2
cdr3_aa: CASSLRTGEYEQYF
cdr3_nt: TGTGCCAGCAGCTTGAGGACAGGGGAATACGAGCAGTACTTC

d_call: -
clone_size: few
j_call: TRBJ1-1
v_call: TRBV18
cdr3_aa: CASSPLTGLTEAFF
cdr3_nt: TGTGCCAGCTCACCTCTCACGGGGTTAACTGAAGCTTTCTTT

d_call: TRBD1
clone_size: many
j_call: TRBJ2-7
v_call: TRBV12-3/TRBV12-4
cdr3_aa: CASSRTGGIDEQYF
cdr3_nt: TGTGCCAGCAGTCGGACAGGGGGCATCGACGAGCAGTACTTC

d_call: -
clone_size: -
j_call: TRBJ2-3
v_call: TRBV7-9
cdr3_aa: CASSTPKGDTQYF
cdr3_nt: TGTGCCAGCAGCACGCCCAAGGGAGATACGCAGTATTTT

d_call: TRBD1
clone_size: -
j_call: TRBJ2-7
v_call: TRBV7-8
cdr3_aa: CASSLGLSTGYYEQYF
cdr3_nt: TGTGCCAGCAGCTTAGGCCTTTCGACAGGGTACTACGAGCAGTACTTC